This TCR beta chain was obtained from a study of human T cells and chemical hapten exposure. This clonotype was observed a handful of times. As for time point: patch test 2, 6 weeks after DPC sensitization. Noted treatment: therapeutic diphenylcyclopropenone sensitization with weekly scalp DPC. The V and J ends lost 5 bases and 1 base, in that order; junction bases with no gene match: 1. The germline gives CDR1 MNHNY, CDR2 SVGAGI (reference sequence). CDR3 size: 13 residues. TCRdb reprocessed the RACE reads with MiXCR, giving one entry per CDR3 protein. The sample has tens of thousands of distinct CDR3 sequences, about 10% seen once.

The sequence came from a middle-aged man with alopecia areata. Some clones in this sample may be carry-over from other donors' samples. The chain links TRBV6-6 to TRBJ2-5; 7 nucleotides line up with TRBD1. The sample was whole blood, taken in connection with sensitization to the hapten diphenylcyclopropenone (DPC). The CDR3 sequence is CASSRDSQETQYF. In nucleotides, the CDR3 is TGTGCCAGCAGTAGGGACAGCCAAGAGACCCAGTACTTC.